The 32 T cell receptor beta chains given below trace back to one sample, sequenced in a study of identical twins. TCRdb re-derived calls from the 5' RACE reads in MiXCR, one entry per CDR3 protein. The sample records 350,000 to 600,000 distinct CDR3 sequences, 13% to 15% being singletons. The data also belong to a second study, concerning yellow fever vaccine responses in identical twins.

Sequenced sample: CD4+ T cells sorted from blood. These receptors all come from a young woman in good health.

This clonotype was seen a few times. Written as DNA, the CDR3 is TGCGCCAGCAGCCCCAGCGGAGTCCGCAATGAGCAGTTCTTC. It is translated as CASSPSGVRNEQFF. This chain joins TRBV4-3 and TRBJ2-1; tentative D call: TRBD2 (5 bases). Trimming took off 4 bases at V and 6 bases at J, with 13 bases between the two ends. The germline V gene encodes CDR1 LGHNA and CDR2 YSLEER. The CDR3 length is 14 residues.

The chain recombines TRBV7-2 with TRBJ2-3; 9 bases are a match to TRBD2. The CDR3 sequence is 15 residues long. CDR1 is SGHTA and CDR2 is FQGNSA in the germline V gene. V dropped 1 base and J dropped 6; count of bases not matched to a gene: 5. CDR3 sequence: CASSLVRGGIDTQYF. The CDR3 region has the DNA TGTGCCAGCAGCTTAGTGCGGGGGGGCATTGATACGCAGTATTTT.

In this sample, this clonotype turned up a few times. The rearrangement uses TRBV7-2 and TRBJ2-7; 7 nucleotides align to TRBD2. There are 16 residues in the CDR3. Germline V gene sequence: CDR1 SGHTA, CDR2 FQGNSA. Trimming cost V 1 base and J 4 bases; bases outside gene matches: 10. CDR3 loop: CASSLVGEAGYYEQYF. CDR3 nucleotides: TGTGCCAGCAGCTTAGTGGGTGAAGCGGGATATTACGAGCAGTACTTC.

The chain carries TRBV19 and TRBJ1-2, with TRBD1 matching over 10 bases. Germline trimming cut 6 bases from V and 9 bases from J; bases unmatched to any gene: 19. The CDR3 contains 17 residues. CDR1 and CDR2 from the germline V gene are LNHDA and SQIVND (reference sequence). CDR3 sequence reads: CASSTPGQGLIWLRYTF. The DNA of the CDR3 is TGTGCCAGTAGCACGCCGGGACAGGGGTTGATTTGGCTGCGCTACACCTTC.

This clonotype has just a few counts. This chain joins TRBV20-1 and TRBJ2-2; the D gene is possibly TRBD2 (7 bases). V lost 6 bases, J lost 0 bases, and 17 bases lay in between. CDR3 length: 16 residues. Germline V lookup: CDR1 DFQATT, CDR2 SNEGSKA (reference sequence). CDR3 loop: CSAPGGPFANTGELFF. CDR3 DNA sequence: TGCAGTGCCCCGGGGGGCCCGTTCGCGAACACCGGGGAGCTGTTTTTT.

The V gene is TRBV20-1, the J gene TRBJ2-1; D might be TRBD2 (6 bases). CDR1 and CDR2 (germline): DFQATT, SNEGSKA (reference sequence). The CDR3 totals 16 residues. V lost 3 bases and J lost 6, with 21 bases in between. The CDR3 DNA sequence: TGCAGTGCTAGTAGCCCACTAGCCCCGAGAGGCAATGAGCAGTTCTTC. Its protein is CSASSPLAPRGNEQFF.

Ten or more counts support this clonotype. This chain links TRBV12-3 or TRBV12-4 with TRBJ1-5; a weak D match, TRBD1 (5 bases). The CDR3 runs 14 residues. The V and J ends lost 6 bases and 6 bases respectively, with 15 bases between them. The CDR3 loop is CASSPGVDTQPQHF. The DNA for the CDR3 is TGTGCCAGCAGCCCGGGGGTGGATACTCAGCCCCAGCATTTT.

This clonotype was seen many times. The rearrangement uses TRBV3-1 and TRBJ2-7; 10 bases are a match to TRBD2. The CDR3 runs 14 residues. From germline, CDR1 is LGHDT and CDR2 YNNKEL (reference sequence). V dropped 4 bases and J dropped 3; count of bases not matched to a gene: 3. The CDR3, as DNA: TGTGCCAGCAGCCCGAGGACTAGCGGCTACGAGCAGTACTTC. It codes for CASSPRTSGYEQYF.

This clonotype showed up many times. Here the CDR3 reads CASSFPMSVDEQFF. CDR3 in DNA: TGTGCCAGCAGTTTCCCCATGAGTGTGGATGAGCAGTTCTTC. The genes are TRBV12-3 or TRBV12-4 and TRBJ2-1; D gene uncertain. The CDR3 length is 14 residues. The germline V and J ends were trimmed by 3 bases and 8 bases, with 14 bases remaining between them.

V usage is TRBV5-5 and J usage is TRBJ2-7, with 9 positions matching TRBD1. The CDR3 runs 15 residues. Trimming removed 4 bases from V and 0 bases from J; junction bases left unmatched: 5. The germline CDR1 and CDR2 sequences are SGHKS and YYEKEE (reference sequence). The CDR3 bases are TGTGCCAGCAGCGCGACAGGGGGAAGCTCCTACGAGCAGTACTTC. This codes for CASSATGGSSYEQYF.

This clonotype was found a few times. The CDR3: CASCRGPSYEQYF. The CDR3 DNA reads as TGCGCCAGCTGCAGGGGTCCCTCCTACGAGCAGTACTTC. V usage is TRBV5-1 and J usage is TRBJ2-7; weak D call: TRBD1 (6 bases). Per the germline V gene, CDR1 is SGHRS and CDR2 is YFSETQ. V was pared by 7 bases and J by 0 bases, with 11 bases between. CDR3 length: 13 residues.

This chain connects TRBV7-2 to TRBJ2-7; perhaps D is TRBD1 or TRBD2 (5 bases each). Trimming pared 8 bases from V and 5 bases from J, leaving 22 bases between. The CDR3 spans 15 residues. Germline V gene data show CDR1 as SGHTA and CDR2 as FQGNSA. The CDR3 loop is CASQTWGRGGNEQYF. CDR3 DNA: TGTGCCAGCCAAACGTGGGGGAGAGGAGGCAACGAGCAGTACTTC.

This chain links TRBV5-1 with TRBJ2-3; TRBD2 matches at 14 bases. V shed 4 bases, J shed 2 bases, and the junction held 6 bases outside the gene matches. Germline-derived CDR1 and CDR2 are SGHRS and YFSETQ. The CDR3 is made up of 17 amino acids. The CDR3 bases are TGCGCCAGCAGCCATGGACTAGCGGGAGGAGACACAGATACGCAGTATTTT. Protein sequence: CASSHGLAGGDTDTQYF.

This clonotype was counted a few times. CDR3: CSASLWDLGNEQFF. The DNA for the CDR3 is TGCAGTGCTAGTCTCTGGGATCTGGGCAATGAGCAGTTCTTC. This chain joins TRBV20-1 and TRBJ2-1; D is ambiguous. This CDR3 has 14 residues. V gave up 3 bases and J gave up 6 bases, with 15 bases separating them. CDR1 and CDR2 (germline): DFQATT, SNEGSKA (reference sequence).

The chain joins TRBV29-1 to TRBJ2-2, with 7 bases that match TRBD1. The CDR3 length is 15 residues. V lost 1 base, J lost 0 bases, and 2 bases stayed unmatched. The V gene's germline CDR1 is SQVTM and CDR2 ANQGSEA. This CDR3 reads CSVEVGGANTGELFF. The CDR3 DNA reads TGCAGCGTTGAAGTAGGGGGCGCGAACACCGGGGAGCTGTTTTTT.

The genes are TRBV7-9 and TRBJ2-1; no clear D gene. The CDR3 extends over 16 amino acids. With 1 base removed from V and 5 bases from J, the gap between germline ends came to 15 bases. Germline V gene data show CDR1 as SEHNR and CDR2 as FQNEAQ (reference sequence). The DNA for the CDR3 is TGTGCCAGCAGCTTAGTTGGTCAGCGAATTGACAATGAGCAGTTCTTC. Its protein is CASSLVGQRIDNEQFF.

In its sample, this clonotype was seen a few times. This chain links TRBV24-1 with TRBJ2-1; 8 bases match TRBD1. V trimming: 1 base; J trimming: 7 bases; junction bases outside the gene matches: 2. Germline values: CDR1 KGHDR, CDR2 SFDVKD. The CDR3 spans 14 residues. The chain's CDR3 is CATSDFRGLNEQFF. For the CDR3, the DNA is TGTGCCACCAGTGATTTCAGGGGGCTGAATGAGCAGTTCTTC.

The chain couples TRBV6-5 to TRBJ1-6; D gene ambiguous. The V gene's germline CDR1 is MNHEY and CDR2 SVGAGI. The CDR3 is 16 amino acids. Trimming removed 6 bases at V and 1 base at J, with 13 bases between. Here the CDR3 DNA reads TGTGCCAGCAGCTACGATCATCGGTCCTATAATTCACCCCTCCACTTT. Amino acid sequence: CASSYDHRSYNSPLHF.

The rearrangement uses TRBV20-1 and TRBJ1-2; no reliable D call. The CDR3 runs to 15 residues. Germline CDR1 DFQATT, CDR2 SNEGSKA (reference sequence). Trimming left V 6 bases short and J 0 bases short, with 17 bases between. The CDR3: CSADNTAIPNYGYTF. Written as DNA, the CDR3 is TGCAGTGCCGACAACACCGCGATACCTAACTATGGCTACACCTTC.

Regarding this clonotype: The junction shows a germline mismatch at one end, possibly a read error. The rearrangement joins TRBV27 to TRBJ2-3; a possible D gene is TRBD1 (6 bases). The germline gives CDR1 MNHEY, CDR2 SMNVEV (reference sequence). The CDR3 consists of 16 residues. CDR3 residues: CTSGQLARVITDTQYF. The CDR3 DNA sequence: TGCACCAGCGGACAGCTAGCAAGAGTTATCACAGATACGCAGTATTTT.

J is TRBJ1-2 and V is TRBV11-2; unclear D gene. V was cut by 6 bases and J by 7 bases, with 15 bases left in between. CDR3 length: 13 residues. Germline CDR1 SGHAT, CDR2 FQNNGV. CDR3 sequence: CASSLPAGLGYTF. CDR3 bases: TGTGCCAGCAGTCTCCCGGCAGGTCTTGGCTACACCTTC.

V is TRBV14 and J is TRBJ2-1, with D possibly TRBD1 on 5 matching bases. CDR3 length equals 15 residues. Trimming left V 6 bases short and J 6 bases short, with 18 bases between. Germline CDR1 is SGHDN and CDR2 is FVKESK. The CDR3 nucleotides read TGTGCCAGCAGATTAAGATTAACAGGCTTCAATGAGCAGTTCTTC. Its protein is CASRLRLTGFNEQFF.

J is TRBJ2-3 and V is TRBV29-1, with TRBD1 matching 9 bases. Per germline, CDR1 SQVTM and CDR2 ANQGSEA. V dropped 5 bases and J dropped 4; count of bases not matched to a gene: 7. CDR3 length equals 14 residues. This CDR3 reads CSVSGQGMPDTQYF. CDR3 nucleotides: TGCAGCGTTAGCGGACAGGGGATGCCAGATACGCAGTATTTT.

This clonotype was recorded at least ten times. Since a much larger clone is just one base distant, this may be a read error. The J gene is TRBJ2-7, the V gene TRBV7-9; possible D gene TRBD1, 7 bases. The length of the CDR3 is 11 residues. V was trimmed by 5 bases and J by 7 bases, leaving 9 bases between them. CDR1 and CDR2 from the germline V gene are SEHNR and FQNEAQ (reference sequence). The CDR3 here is CASSPGGEQYF. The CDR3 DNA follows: TGTGCCAGCAGCCCAGGGGGGGAGCAGTACTTC.

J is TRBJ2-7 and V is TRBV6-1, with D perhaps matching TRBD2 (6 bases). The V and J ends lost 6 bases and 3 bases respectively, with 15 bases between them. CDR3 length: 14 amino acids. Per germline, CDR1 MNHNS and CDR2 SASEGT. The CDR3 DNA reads TGTGCCAGCAGCAGACAGACTAGTCTCTACGAGCAGTACTTC. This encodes CASSRQTSLYEQYF.

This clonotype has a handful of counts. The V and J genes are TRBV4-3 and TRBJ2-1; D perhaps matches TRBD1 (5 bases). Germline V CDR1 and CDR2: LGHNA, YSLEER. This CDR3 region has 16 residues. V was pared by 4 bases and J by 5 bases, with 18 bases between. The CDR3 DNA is TGCGCCAGCAGCCCCCTCCTGGGGCTAGGCCACAATGAGCAGTTCTTC. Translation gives CASSPLLGLGHNEQFF.

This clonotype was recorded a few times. The CDR3 sequence is CSVGTGPTGYGYTF. The CDR3 coding sequence is TGCAGCGTGGGCACCGGACCTACTGGCTATGGCTACACCTTC. The chain recombines TRBV29-1 with TRBJ1-2; no definite D call. Trimming removed 6 bases at V and 4 bases at J, with 18 bases between. Germline V gene lookup returns CDR1 SQVTM and CDR2 ANQGSEA. This CDR3 region has 14 residues.

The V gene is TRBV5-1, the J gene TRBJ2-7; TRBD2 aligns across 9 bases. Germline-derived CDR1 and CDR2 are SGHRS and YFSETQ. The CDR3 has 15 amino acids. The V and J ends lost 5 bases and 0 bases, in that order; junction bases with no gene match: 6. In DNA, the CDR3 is TGCGCCAGCAGGCGGACTAGCGTATCCTCCTACGAGCAGTACTTC. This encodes CASRRTSVSSYEQYF.

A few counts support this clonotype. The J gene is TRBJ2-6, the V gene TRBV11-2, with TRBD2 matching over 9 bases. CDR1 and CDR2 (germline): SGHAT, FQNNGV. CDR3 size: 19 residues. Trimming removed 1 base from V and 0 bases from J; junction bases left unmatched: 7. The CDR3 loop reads CASSLVTSGRVSGANVLTF. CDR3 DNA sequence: TGTGCCAGCAGCTTAGTAACTAGCGGGCGCGTCTCTGGGGCCAACGTCCTGACTTTC.

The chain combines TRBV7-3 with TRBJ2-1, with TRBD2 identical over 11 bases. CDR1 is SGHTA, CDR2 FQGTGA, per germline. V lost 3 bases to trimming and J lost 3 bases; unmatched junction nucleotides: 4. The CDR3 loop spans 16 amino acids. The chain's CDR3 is CASSLIAGGLYNEQFF. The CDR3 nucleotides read TGTGCCAGCAGCTTGATAGCGGGGGGGCTCTACAATGAGCAGTTCTTC.

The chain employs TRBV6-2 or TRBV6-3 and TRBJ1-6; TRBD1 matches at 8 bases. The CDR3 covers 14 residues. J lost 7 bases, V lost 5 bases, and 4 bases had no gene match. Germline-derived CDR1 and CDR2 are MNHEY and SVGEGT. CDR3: CASSTDRANSPLHF. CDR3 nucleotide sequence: TGTGCCAGCAGTACGGACAGGGCCAATTCACCCCTCCACTTT.

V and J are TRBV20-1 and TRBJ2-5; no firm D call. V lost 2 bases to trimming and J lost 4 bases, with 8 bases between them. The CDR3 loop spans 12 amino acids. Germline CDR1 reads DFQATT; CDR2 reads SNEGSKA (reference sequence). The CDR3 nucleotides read TGCAGTGCTAGACGGGTGGGAGAGACCCAGTACTTC. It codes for CSARRVGETQYF.